Shown below are 16 T cell receptor beta chains from a single sample sequenced in a study of blood T cell repertoires in COVID-19. The table came from immunoSEQ multiplex PCR; TCRdb's copy has only in-frame clones and leaves some out. Found here are some 58,000 clones, 92% of them singletons; the top ten hold approximately 4.6%. What was sequenced was peripheral blood. The receptors were sampled from a man in his forties or fifties with active COVID-19.

This chain links TRBV12-3 or TRBV12-4 with TRBJ2-3, with 9 bases lining up with TRBD1. There are 13 residues in the CDR3. Germline trimming cut 6 bases from V and 9 bases from J; bases unmatched to any gene: 7. In nucleotides, the CDR3 is TGTGCCAGCAGCCTGGCCGGGACAGGGACGCAGTATTTT. It specifies CASSLAGTGTQYF.

The chain employs TRBV7-8 and TRBJ2-3, with D perhaps matching TRBD1 (6 bases). The CDR3 contains 16 residues. The germline CDR1 and CDR2 sequences are SGHVS and FQNEAQ. V shed 5 bases and J shed 5 bases, with 20 bases lying between them. Written as DNA, the CDR3 is TGTGCCAGCAGCACCGACAGGTCCGTGGCGGGAGATACGCAGTATTTT. Translated: CASSTDRSVAGDTQYF.

This chain uses TRBV7-2 with TRBJ2-1; 13 bases are a match to TRBD2. CDR1 is SGHTA and CDR2 is FQGNSA in the germline V gene. This CDR3 contains 15 residues. J lost 6 bases, V lost 4 bases, and 3 bases had no gene match. The CDR3: CASSSGLAGANEQFF. The CDR3 DNA is TGTGCCAGCAGCTCAGGACTAGCGGGGGCCAATGAGCAGTTCTTC.

In the case of this clone: Other DNA sequences of this sample code for an identical CDR3. The chain joins TRBV7-8 to TRBJ2-7, with D perhaps TRBD1 (5 bases). The CDR3 length is 14 residues. The V and J ends lost 1 base and 2 bases respectively, with 9 bases between them. CDR1 and CDR2 from the germline V gene are SGHVS and FQNEAQ. CDR3 sequence (DNA): TGTGCCAGCAGCTTAGGTACAGGAGCCTACGAGCAGTACTTC. Protein sequence: CASSLGTGAYEQYF.

This clone was detected once. The chain links TRBV18 to TRBJ2-7, with 11 bases matching TRBD2. Unmatched junction bases numbered 3, after V lost 1 base and J lost 4 bases. The V gene's germline CDR1 is KGHSH and CDR2 LQKENI. CDR3 length: 15 residues. The DNA of the CDR3 is TGTGCCAGCTCACCACGACTAGCGGGGACGTACGAGCAGTACTTC. This sequence encodes CASSPRLAGTYEQYF.

This clone occurred once. This chain joins TRBV21-1 and TRBJ2-3; TRBD1 is taken as the D call from the table, unchecked against the DNA. TRBV21-1 is labeled a pseudogene. The CDR3 loop spans 13 amino acids. This chain's CDR3 is CASSRGVPDTQYF. The CDR3, as DNA: TGTGCCAGCAGCAGGGGCGTCCCAGATACGCAGTATTTT.

This clone has a single count. J is TRBJ2-7 and V is TRBV4-2; TRBD2 matches 7 bases. Germline lookup yields CDR1 LGHNA and CDR2 YNFKEQ. The CDR3 loop spans 16 amino acids. V lost 5 bases to trimming and J lost 5 bases; unmatched junction nucleotides: 15. The CDR3 here is CASSSRIGLGADEQYF. The CDR3 DNA sequence: TGTGCCAGCAGCAGTCGAATCGGACTAGGGGCCGACGAGCAGTACTTC.

The chain carries TRBV2 and TRBJ1-1; 8 nucleotides match TRBD1. Unmatched junction bases numbered 5, after V lost 6 bases and J lost 5 bases. The CDR3 has 13 residues. Germline values: CDR1 SNHLY, CDR2 FYNNEI. The CDR3 nucleotides are TGTGCCAGCAGGGGACAGGCGAGAACTGAAGCTTTCTTT. Encoded protein: CASRGQARTEAFF.

The rearrangement links TRBV7-9 to TRBJ2-1, with TRBD2 identical over 13 bases. The CDR3 is 19 residues long. Germline V gene sequence: CDR1 SEHNR, CDR2 FQNEAQ (reference sequence). J gave up 7 bases and V 5 bases, and 17 bases lay outside the gene matches. The CDR3 reads CASSQRWTSGSFGTNEQFF. CDR3 bases: TGTGCCAGCAGCCAAAGATGGACTAGCGGGAGCTTTGGGACGAATGAGCAGTTCTTC.

The chain has TRBV7-8 and TRBJ1-1; tentatively, D is TRBD1 (6 bases). Germline V gene sequence: CDR1 SGHVS, CDR2 FQNEAQ. V was trimmed by 7 bases and J by 4 bases, leaving 13 bases between them. The CDR3 is made up of 13 amino acids. In DNA form, the CDR3 reads TGTGCCAGCACCCAGGGGCCCTTCACTGAAGCTTTCTTT. This translates into CASTQGPFTEAFF.

V is TRBV28 and J is TRBJ1-2; TRBD1 is a possible D gene (6 bases). Trimming cost V 6 bases and J 6 bases, with 17 bases left between them. The germline V gene has CDR1 MDHEN and CDR2 SYDVKM. The CDR3 extends over 14 amino acids. The CDR3 DNA reads as TGTGCCAGCAGCCCCCAGGGGAAGGGGCATGGCTACACCTTC. Residues: CASSPQGKGHGYTF.

The J gene is TRBJ1-2, the V gene TRBV6-1; no definite D call. Germline V CDR1 and CDR2: MNHNS, SASEGT. The CDR3 is 19 amino acids. The V end lost 4 bases, the J end lost 0 bases, and 24 bases lay between the germline ends. The CDR3 loop is CASSGVPQVPTLANYGYTF. The CDR3 nucleotides read TGTGCCAGCAGTGGGGTACCCCAGGTCCCAACACTAGCTAACTATGGCTACACCTTC.

CDR3 DNA: TGTGCCAGCTGCGCGACTAGCGGGGGGCCGCAGGCTAATGAGCAGTTCTTC. This sequence encodes CASCATSGGPQANEQFF. V is TRBV2 and J is TRBJ2-1, with 13 positions matching TRBD2. With 8 bases clipped from V and 7 bases from J, the junction kept 14 bases outside the gene matches. CDR1 SNHLY and CDR2 FYNNEI come from the germline V gene. The CDR3 is made up of 17 amino acids.

J is TRBJ2-5 and V is TRBV20-1, with D perhaps TRBD2 (6 bases). Trimming left V 3 bases short and J 3 bases short, with 11 bases between. Germline V gives CDR1 DFQATT, CDR2 SNEGSKA (reference sequence). The CDR3 runs to 13 residues. This CDR3 reads CSASALAKETQYF. The CDR3 DNA reads TGCAGTGCTAGTGCCCTAGCGAAAGAGACCCAGTACTTC.

The chain carries TRBV7-2 and TRBJ2-3; 10 bases fit TRBD2. Germline CDR1 and CDR2: SGHTA and FQGNSA. After removal of 1 base from V and 3 bases from J, the junction contained 1 base not matched to a gene. The CDR3 runs to 15 residues. CDR3 sequence (DNA): TGTGCCAGCAGCTTAGATAGCGGGGGGACAGATACGCAGTATTTT. This sequence encodes CASSLDSGGTDTQYF.

In this sample, this clone turned up a few times. V is TRBV5-4 and J is TRBJ1-2; tentatively, D is TRBD1 (5 bases). The CDR3 length is 13 residues. The germline gives CDR1 SGHNT, CDR2 YYREEE (reference sequence). V was trimmed by 4 bases and J by 8 bases, leaving 15 bases between them. CDR3 region: CASSTADMNGYTF. As DNA, the CDR3 is TGTGCCAGCAGCACGGCGGACATGAACGGCTACACCTTC.